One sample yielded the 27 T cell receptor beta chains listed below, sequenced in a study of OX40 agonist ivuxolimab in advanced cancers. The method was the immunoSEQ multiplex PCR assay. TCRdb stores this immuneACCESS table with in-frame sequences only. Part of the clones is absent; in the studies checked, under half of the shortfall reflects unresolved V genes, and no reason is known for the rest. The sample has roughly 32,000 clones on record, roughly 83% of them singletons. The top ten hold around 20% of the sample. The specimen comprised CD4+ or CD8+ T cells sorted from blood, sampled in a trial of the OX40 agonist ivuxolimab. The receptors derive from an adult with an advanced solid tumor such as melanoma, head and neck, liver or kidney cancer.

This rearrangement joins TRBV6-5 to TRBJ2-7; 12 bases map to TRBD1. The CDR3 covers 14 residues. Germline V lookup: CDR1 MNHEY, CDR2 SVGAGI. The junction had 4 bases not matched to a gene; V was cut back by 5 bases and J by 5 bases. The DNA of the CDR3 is TGTGCCAGCAGTGAAGGGACAGGGGGCGACGAGCAGTACTTC. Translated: CASSEGTGGDEQYF.

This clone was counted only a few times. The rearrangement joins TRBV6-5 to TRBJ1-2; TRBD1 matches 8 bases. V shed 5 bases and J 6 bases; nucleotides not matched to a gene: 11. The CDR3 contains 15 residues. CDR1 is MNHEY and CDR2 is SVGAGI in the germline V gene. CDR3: CASSTSMAGGDGYTF. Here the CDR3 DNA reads TGTGCCAGCAGTACGTCAATGGCAGGGGGCGATGGCTACACCTTC.

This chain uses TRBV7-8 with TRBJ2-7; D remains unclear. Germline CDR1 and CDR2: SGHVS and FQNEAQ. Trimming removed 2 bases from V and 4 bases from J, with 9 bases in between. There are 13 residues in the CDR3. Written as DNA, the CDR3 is TGTGCCAGCAGCTTAAGCAAGGCTTACGAGCAGTACTTC. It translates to CASSLSKAYEQYF.

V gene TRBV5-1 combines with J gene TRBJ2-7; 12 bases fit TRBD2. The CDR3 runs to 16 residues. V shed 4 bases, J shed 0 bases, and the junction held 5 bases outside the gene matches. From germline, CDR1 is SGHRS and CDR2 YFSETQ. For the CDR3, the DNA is TGCGCCAGCAGCCCCCGGACTAGCGGGATCTCCTACGAGCAGTACTTC. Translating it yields CASSPRTSGISYEQYF.

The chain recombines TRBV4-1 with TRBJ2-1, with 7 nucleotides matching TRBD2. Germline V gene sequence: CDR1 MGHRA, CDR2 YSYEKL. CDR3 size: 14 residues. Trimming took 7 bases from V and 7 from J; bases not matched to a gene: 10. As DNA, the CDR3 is TGCGCCAGCACCCCTCAGCGGGGCTATAATGAGCAGTTCTTC. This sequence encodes CASTPQRGYNEQFF.

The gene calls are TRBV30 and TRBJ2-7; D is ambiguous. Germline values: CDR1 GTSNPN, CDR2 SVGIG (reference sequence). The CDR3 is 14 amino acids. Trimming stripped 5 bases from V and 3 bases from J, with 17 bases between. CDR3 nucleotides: TGTGCCTGGGGAAAGGAAAGGCTGCGCTACGAGCAGTACTTC. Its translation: CAWGKERLRYEQYF.

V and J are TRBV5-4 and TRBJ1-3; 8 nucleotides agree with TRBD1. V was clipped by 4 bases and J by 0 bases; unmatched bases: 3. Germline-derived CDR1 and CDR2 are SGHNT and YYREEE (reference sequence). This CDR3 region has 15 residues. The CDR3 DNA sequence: TGTGCCAGCAGCCAACAGGGGGGCTCTGGAAACACCATATATTTT. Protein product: CASSQQGGSGNTIYF.

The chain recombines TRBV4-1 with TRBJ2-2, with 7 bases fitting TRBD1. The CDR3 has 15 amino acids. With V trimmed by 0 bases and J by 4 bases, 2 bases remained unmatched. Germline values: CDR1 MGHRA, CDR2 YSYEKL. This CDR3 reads CASSQEDRVTGELFF. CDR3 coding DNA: TGCGCCAGCAGCCAAGAAGACAGGGTCACCGGGGAGCTGTTTTTT.

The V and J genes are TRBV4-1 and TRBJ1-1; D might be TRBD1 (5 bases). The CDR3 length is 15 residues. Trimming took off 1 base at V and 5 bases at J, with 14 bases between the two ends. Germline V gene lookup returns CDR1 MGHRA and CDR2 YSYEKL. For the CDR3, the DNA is TGCGCCAGCAGCCAAGTCCCAGGGAAGAAGACTGAAGCTTTCTTT. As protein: CASSQVPGKKTEAFF.

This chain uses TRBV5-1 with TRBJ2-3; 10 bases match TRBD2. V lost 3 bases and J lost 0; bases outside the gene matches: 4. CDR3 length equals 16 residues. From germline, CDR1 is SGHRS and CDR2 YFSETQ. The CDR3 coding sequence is TGCGCCAGCAGCTACGGACTAGCGGTTAGCACAGATACGCAGTATTTT. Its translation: CASSYGLAVSTDTQYF. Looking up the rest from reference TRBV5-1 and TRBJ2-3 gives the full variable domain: KAGVTQTPRYLIKTRGQQVTLSCSPISGHRSVSWYQQTPGQGLQFLFEYFSETQRNKGNFPGRFSGRQFSNSRSEMNVSTLELGDSALYLCASSYGLAVSTDTQYFGPGTRLTVL.

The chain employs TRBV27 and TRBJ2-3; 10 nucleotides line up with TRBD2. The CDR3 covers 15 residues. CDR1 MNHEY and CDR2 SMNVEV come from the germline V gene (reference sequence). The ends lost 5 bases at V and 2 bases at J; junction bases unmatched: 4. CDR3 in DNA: TGTGCCAGCAGTGGGGGGACTAGCGACACAGATACGCAGTATTTT. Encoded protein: CASSGGTSDTDTQYF.

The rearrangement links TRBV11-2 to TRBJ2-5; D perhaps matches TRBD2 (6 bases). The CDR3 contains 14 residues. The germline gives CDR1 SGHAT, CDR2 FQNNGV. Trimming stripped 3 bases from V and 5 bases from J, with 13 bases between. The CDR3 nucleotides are TGTGCCAGCAGCTTGTCGGTGCGGGGCGAGACCCAGTACTTC. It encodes CASSLSVRGETQYF.

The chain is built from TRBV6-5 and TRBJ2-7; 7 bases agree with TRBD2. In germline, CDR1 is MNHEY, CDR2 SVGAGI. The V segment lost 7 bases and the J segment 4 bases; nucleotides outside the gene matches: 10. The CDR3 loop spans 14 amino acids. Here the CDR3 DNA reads TGTGCCAGCACCCAGGGCGGGAGAGGGTACGAGCAGTACTTC. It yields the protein CASTQGGRGYEQYF.

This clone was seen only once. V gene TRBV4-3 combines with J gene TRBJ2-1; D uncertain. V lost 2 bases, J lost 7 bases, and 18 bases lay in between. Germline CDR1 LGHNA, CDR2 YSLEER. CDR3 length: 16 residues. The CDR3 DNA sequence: TGCGCCAGCAGCCAATCCACCTTAGTGGCCGGGAATGAGCAGTTCTTC. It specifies CASSQSTLVAGNEQFF.

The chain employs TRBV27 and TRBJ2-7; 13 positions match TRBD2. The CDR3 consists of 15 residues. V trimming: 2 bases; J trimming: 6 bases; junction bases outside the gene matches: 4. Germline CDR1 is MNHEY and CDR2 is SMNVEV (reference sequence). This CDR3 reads CASSLRTSGSGEQYF. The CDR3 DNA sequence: TGTGCCAGCAGTTTACGGACTAGCGGGAGCGGCGAGCAGTACTTC.

CDR3 amino acids: CASSLGQNYGYTF. The CDR3 DNA reads TGTGCCAGCAGCTTGGGACAGAACTATGGCTACACCTTC. This chain joins TRBV11-2 and TRBJ1-2, with TRBD1 matching 7 bases. This CDR3 region has 13 residues. J lost 2 bases, V lost 3 bases, and 0 bases had no gene match. In germline, CDR1 is SGHAT, CDR2 FQNNGV.

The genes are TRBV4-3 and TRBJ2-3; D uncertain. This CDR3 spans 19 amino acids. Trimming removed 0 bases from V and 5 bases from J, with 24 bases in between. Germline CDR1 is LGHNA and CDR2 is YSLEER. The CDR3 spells CASSQERISASLRRDTQYF. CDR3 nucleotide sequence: TGCGCCAGCAGCCAAGAGAGGATTTCGGCCTCCCTCAGGAGAGATACGCAGTATTTT.

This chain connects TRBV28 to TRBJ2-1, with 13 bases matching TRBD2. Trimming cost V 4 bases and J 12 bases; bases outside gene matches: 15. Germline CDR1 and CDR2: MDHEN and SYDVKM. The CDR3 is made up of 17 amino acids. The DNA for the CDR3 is TGTGCCAGCAGTTCGGCCGGACTAGCGGGGGACAGGGGTGGGCAGTTCTTC. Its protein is CASSSAGLAGDRGGQFF.

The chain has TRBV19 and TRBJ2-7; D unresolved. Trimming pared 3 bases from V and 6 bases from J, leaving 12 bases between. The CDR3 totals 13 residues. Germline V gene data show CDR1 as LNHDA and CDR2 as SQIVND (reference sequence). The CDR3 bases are TGTGCCAGTAGTATCAGTGGCCTCTCCGAGCAGTACTTC. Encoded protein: CASSISGLSEQYF.

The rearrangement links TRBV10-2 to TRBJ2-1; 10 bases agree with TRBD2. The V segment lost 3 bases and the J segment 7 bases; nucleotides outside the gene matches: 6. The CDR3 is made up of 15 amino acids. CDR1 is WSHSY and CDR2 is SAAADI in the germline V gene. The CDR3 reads CASSDSSGSSNEQFF. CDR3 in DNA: TGCGCCAGCAGTGACTCTAGCGGGAGTTCAAATGAGCAGTTCTTC.

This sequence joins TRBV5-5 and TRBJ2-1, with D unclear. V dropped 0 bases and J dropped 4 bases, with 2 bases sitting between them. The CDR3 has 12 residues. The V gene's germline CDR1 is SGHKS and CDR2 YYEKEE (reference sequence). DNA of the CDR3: TGTGCCAGCAGCTTGGCGTACAATGAGCAGTTCTTC. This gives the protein CASSLAYNEQFF.

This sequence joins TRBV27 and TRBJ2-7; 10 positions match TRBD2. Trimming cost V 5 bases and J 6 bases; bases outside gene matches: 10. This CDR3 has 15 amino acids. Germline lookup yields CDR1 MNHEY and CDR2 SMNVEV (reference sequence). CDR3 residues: CASSPQGASGSEQYF. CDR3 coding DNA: TGTGCCAGCAGTCCTCAGGGGGCTAGCGGGAGCGAGCAGTACTTC.

CDR3 DNA sequence: TGTGCCACCAGCAGAGGGGTTGAGTCAGATACGCAGTATTTT. It codes for CATSRGVESDTQYF. The chain has TRBV15 and TRBJ2-3, with D unresolved. With 1 base removed from V and 4 bases from J, the gap between germline ends came to 9 bases. Looked up from germline, CDR1 is LNHNV and CDR2 is YYDKDF (reference sequence). This CDR3 contains 14 residues.

CDR3 nucleotides: TGTGCCAGCAGCCCCATAGCGGGATCCCCAGATACGCAGTATTTT. Its translation: CASSPIAGSPDTQYF. The chain is built from TRBV7-3 and TRBJ2-3, with 8 bases aligning to TRBD2. The CDR3 covers 15 residues. Trimming took 5 bases from V and 4 from J; bases not matched to a gene: 8. Germline V lookup: CDR1 SGHTA, CDR2 FQGTGA.

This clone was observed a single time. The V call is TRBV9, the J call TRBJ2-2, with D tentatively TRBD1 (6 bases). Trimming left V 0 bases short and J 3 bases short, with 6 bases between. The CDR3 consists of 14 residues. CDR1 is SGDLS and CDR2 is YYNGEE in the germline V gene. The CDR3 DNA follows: TGTGCCAGCAGCGTAGCAGGGGACACCGGGGAGCTGTTTTTT. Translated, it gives CASSVAGDTGELFF. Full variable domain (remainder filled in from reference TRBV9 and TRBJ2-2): DSGVTQTPKHLITATGQRVTLRCSPRSGDLSVYWYQQSLDQGLQFLIQYYNGEERAKGNILERFSAQQFPDLHSELNLSSLELGDSALYFCASSVAGDTGELFFGEGSRLTVL.

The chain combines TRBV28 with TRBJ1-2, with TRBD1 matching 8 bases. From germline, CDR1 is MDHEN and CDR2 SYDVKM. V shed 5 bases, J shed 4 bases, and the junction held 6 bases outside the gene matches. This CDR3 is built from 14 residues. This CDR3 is CASSRDRSFYGYTF. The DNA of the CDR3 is TGTGCCAGCAGTCGGGACAGGTCTTTCTATGGCTACACCTTC.

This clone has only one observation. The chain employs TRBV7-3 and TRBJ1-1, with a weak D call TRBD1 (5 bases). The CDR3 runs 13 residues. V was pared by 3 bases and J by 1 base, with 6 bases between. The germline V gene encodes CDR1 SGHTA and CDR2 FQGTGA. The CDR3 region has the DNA TGTGCCAGCAGCTTTGGGGGGAACACTGAAGCTTTCTTT. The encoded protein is CASSFGGNTEAFF.